What follows is one T cell receptor (beta chain) and its context. Its antigen is as yet unknown. The sample comes from a study of T-cell reconstitution after alpha-beta-depleted transplantation in children. Overall study findings and caveats: Reports say that about two months after transplant, the alpha-beta T cells came out of several hundred graft clones that had expanded. Hyperexpanded clones declined; after one year, newly produced T cells mostly supplied diversity.

The CDR3 is 16 residues long. Germline CDR1 reads MDHEN; CDR2 reads SYDVKM. J was trimmed by 6 bases and V by 6 bases; bases with no gene match: 6. Construction of the TCRbeta library involved unique molecular identifiers. TCRdb called the PCR reads again in MiXCR, with one record for every CDR3 protein. The sample holds 90,000 to 120,000 distinct CDR3 sequences, 5% to 8% seen once. The rearrangement uses TRBV28 and TRBJ2-3; 16 bases align to TRBD2. The sequence came from a male patient between 2 and 15 years old who had a stem cell transplant for acute lymphoblastic leukemia, so the T cells may come from the graft donor. Sequences were derived from PBMCs, mostly from graft donor cells, sampled 360 days after TCRalphabeta/CD19-depleted stem cell transplant. The CDR3 protein is CASSLGLAGGGDTQYF. The DNA for the CDR3 is TGTGCCAGCAGCCTGGGACTAGCGGGAGGGGGGGATACGCAGTATTTT.